This TCR beta chain appears in the sequencing data of a study of vaccination and CD4 T cells after COVID-19 (dated by TCRdb to the early 2020s). For the study in its entirety: Convalescent patients had a positive SARS-CoV-2 result on nasal swab PCR, and of these patients, nine had mild disease and one had severe disease. Post-COVID blood samples were collected from convalescent patients a median of around 100 days after diagnosis, with a range of about 30 to 161 days. Control cultures used a CEFX viral epitope pool as positive control, an HIV-1 Nef peptide pool as negative control, or no peptide. Participants got two doses of the Pfizer-BioNTech BNT162b2 vaccine (n=8) or two doses of the Moderna mRNA-1273 vaccine (n=2). The time from the second vaccine dose to post-vaccine blood sampling had a median of 72 days and ranged from roughly 13 to 241 days. For stimulating the cultures, overlapping spike peptide pools were used, derived from SARS-CoV-2 as well as from the common cold coronaviruses HCoV-NL63, HCoV-OC43 and HCoV-229E. The convalescent cohort included six males and four females, with two Hispanic individuals, seven Caucasians, two Asians and one multiracial person. In roughly nine COVID-19 convalescent patients and 4 infection-naive healthy vaccine recipients, the spike-specific CD4+ TCR repertoire before mRNA vaccination was compared with the repertoire after mRNA vaccination.

Results the study describes overall, beyond this receptor: Relatively few convalescent patients were included in the study, and early timepoints after natural infection were not analyzed. Of the vaccine-specific clones found in convalescent patients, nearly all (304 of 307) were mono-reactive for SARS-CoV-2 spike instead of being cross-reactive with common cold coronaviruses. The median number of SARS-CoV-2-reactive clonotypes rose from 20 to 25 after infection to 38 after vaccination, but the change was not significant. In convalescent patients, a median approximately 90% of post-vaccine SARS-CoV-2-reactive clones were detected only after vaccination, suggesting vaccine-specific priming.

With respect to this clonotype: This receptor's antigen is unknown. There are no base qualities to consult, and no much larger clone falls within one base.

The method behind the library was PCR. DNA from cultured CD4+ T cells underwent TCR sequencing with the Oncomine TCR Beta short-read assay at the Johns Hopkins FTIC core. The QIAamp micro DNA kit was used to extract genomic DNA from the cultured CD4+ T cells. Oncomine TCR Beta libraries made from cultured CD4+ T cells were pooled using unique dual indexes and sequenced on an Illumina iSeq 100. As for the authors' bioinformatics: Non-productive sequences were removed, and CDR3s not starting with C, not ending with F or W, or shorter than 7 amino acids were discarded. Antigen-specific clonotypes were identified with the MANAFEST web application by comparing peptide-stimulated wells with reference and other culture wells. To be called positive, a clone needed an FDR below 0.05, an odds ratio above 5, and a productive frequency above 0.1% in at least two of three replicate wells. A clonotype counted as cross-reactive if it showed significant expansion both in the SARS-CoV-2 spike wells and in at least one common cold coronavirus spike condition. Using R version 3.6.1, CDR3 homology was evaluated through Levenshtein distances (stringdist) along with unrooted phylogenetic trees (ape). TCRdb itself trimmed the public reads at Q25 with fastp, ran MiXCR and retained productive beta chains. Duplicate CDR3 protein sequences are folded into a single record with the most common DNA and genes. The V and J calls here are based on TCRdb, not the publication. The sample includes some 5,000 distinct CDR3 sequences, with around 62% observed a single time. Just over 35% of the sample lies in the top ten.

The meaning of the sample's treatment or condition label: 10-day PBMC culture with coronavirus spike peptide pools or control peptides (ViraFEST assay). The ViraFEST assay, used in the study, expanded antigen-specific T cells with peptide pools and then identified the expanded clonotypes through TCR sequencing. Positive SARS-CoV-2 PCR tests in the convalescent patients dated from March to December 2020, before Alpha, Beta and Delta variants emerged in the United States. Each well held millions of PBMCs cultured in IMDM containing roughly 5% human AB serum and approximately 9.6 IU/ml IL-2, with around 9.7 ug/ml peptide pools added. Half of the culture medium was replaced with fresh IL-2-containing medium on days 3 and 7. After 10 days of culture, CD4+ T cells were isolated by negative selection with the EasySep CD4+ T cell isolation kit. PBMCs were separated from whole blood using Ficoll-Paque Plus gradient centrifugation and then either used fresh or cryopreserved at -140C. Triplicate wells were generally used for each culture condition.

Including the terminal cysteine and phenylalanine, the CDR3 comprises 14 residues. CDR3 DNA only is kept here, 42 bases in frame from base 1. The germline V gene encodes CDR1 DFQATT and CDR2 SNEGSKA (reference sequence). V is reduced by 0 bases and J by 3 bases, leaving a spacing of 10 bases between them. The chain links TRBV20-1 with TRBJ2-3, with no confident D gene call. The material sequenced was CD4+ T cells from blood, cultured in vitro. The receptor was derived from a human donor who had recovered from COVID-19. The CDR3 has the sequence CSARDGDGTDTQYF. The nucleotide sequence is TGCAGTGCTAGAGATGGGGATGGAACAGATACGCAGTATTTT.